This T cell receptor beta chain was found in a study of cytomegalovirus exposure and HLA in healthy donors. Germline assignment: CDR1 LNHDA and CDR2 SQIVND (reference sequence). The CDR3 spans 11 residues. Deletions cut 5 bases from V and 7 bases from J, with 8 bases between. Comment on this clone: The antigen is unknown.

Here immunoSEQ multiplex PCR was the method, and the copy in TCRdb shows in-frame clones only, minus some. This sample carries 120,000 or so clones, 70% to 90% of them seen once, and the ten largest clones take 1.4%. Study-wide results and caveats: According to a later analysis, TCR clusters from the first cohort tended to co-occur in the roughly 110 validation repertoires. Rare TCR sequences dominated, though some public TCRs recurred in many donors. Among TCR beta chains, those listed as cytomegalovirus-associated numbered under 200.

The rearrangement uses TRBV19 and TRBJ2-5, with D possibly being TRBD2 (5 bases). The sequence derives from a woman aged 25-40 years in good health and CMV-seropositive. Sequences were obtained from PBMCs. Here the CDR3 reads CASSLAGTQYF. In DNA form, the CDR3 reads TGTGCCAGTAGTCTAGCCGGGACCCAGTACTTC.